The TCR beta chain described here comes from a study of T cell repertoires in cytomegalovirus infection. Study-wide background: TCR beta signatures that were public indicated CMV infection and matching HLA type.

The CDR3 consists of 13 residues. Trimming took 5 bases from V and 6 from J, leaving 12 bases between them. Notes on the study in general: In two of eight donors, the top clonotype was HLA-C-restricted CMV-specific. Based on cumulative public TCR beta family frequency, carriers of CMV plus the relevant HLA were identified.

TCRdb ran MiXCR on the reads and lists one entry per CDR3 protein. The table includes about 360,000 distinct CDR3 sequences, over 15% detected once. This clonotype has a handful of counts. Its specificity is not known. This receptor was obtained from a human donor in good health (CMV status not recorded). Some clones in this sample may be carry-over from other donors' samples. Sample: PBMCs. The rearrangement joins TRBV12-3 or TRBV12-4 to TRBJ2-3; perhaps TRBD2 as D (6 bases). In DNA, the CDR3 is TGTGCCAGCAGTAGGACTAACGGGGATACGCAGTATTTT. This gives the protein CASSRTNGDTQYF.